One sample yielded the 26 T cell receptor beta chains listed below, sequenced in a study of monozygotic twins with inflammatory bowel disease. TCRdb re-called the 5' RACE reads; every CDR3 protein appears as one record, without DNA. The specimen's table records a few hundred thousand distinct CDR3 sequences. What was sequenced was blood. These receptors all stem from a human donor with ulcerative colitis or Crohn's disease, or a healthy co-twin of an affected twin (not recorded which).

This sequence joins TRBV5-1 and TRBJ1-2; the TCRdb call, TRBD1, lacks DNA for checking. Germline CDR1 SGHRS, CDR2 YFSETQ. The CDR3 consists of 14 residues. The CDR3 region is CASSLEGTRGGYTF.

The chain joins TRBV9 to TRBJ2-7; TCRdb calls TRBD1, which cannot be checked without DNA. Germline V CDR1 and CDR2: SGDLS, YYNGEE. CDR3 length: 14 amino acids. The CDR3 loop is CASSVAAGVYEQYF.

The genes are TRBV6-2 or TRBV6-3 and TRBJ1-3. The CDR3 extends over 20 amino acids. Per germline, CDR1 MNHEY and CDR2 SVGEGT. This CDR3 reads CASSYSKFSPPIASGNTIYF.

The V call is TRBV14, the J call TRBJ1-6. The CDR3 has 15 amino acids. CDR1 is SGHDN, CDR2 FVKESK, per germline. The CDR3 loop is CASSQDEAYNSPLHF.

This chain uses TRBV5-1 with TRBJ2-5; checking the TCRdb D call of TRBD2 is not possible without DNA. CDR3 size: 16 residues. The V gene's germline CDR1 is SGHRS and CDR2 YFSETQ. This CDR3 is CASSSPTSGGPGTQYF. Combining the CDR3 with reference TRBV5-1 and TRBJ2-5 gives the whole variable domain KAGVTQTPRYLIKTRGQQVTLSCSPISGHRSVSWYQQTPGQGLQFLFEYFSETQRNKGNFPGRFSGRQFSNSRSEMNVSTLELGDSALYLCASSSPTSGGPGTQYFGPGTRLLVL.

The chain recombines TRBV11-1 with TRBJ1-2; TCRdb indicates TRBD1, and absent DNA this call remains unverified. Germline values: CDR1 SGHAT, CDR2 FQDESV (reference sequence). The CDR3 sequence is 14 residues long. CDR3: CASSPSGQNYGYTF.

The J gene is TRBJ2-7, the V gene TRBV4-2; TCRdb indicates TRBD2, and absent DNA this call remains unverified. The CDR3 extends over 16 amino acids. Germline loops: CDR1 LGHNA, CDR2 YNFKEQ. The CDR3 is CASSQVGSGGSYEQYF.

The chain links TRBV19 to TRBJ1-2; TCRdb outputs TRBD1, but without DNA this stays unchecked. CDR3 size: 14 residues. CDR1 is LNHDA, CDR2 SQIVND, per germline (reference sequence). The CDR3 region is CASTPRATDYGYTF.

The J gene is TRBJ2-5, the V gene TRBV13. The CDR3 covers 13 residues. In germline, CDR1 is PRHDT, CDR2 FYEKMQ (reference sequence). This CDR3 reads CASSRVEEETQYF.

The chain joins TRBV30 to TRBJ2-3; TCRdb's D call, TRBD1, is unchecked because there is no DNA. The CDR3 is 15 amino acids. Germline loops: CDR1 GTSNPN, CDR2 SVGIG (reference sequence). CDR3 residues: CAWRGGPLRADTQYF.

The rearrangement links TRBV3-1 to TRBJ2-3; TCRdb lists TRBD1, though no DNA is available to test this call. The CDR3 runs 12 residues. The V gene's germline CDR1 is LGHDT and CDR2 YNNKEL (reference sequence). The chain's CDR3 is CASSPRDDTQYF.

This chain connects TRBV27 to TRBJ1-1; TCRdb proposes TRBD1, but this gene call is untestable without DNA. This CDR3 is 15 amino acids long. Germline V gives CDR1 MNHEY, CDR2 SMNVEV (reference sequence). The CDR3 here is CASSLGQGPNTEAFF.

The chain links TRBV19 to TRBJ2-7; TCRdb proposes TRBD1, but this gene call is untestable without DNA. The CDR3 is made up of 15 amino acids. Per the germline V gene, CDR1 is LNHDA and CDR2 is SQIVND (reference sequence). The CDR3 reads CATVSTGSSSYEQYF.

The gene calls are TRBV29-1 and TRBJ1-4. The germline V gene encodes CDR1 SQVTM and CDR2 ANQGSEA. The CDR3 consists of 14 residues. The CDR3 here is CSVADTSTNEKLFF. The variable domain in full, completed from reference TRBV29-1 and TRBJ1-4, reads SAVISQKPSRDICQRGTSLTIQCQVDSQVTMMFWYRQQPGQSLTLIATANQGSEATYESGFVIDKFPISRPNLTFSTLTVSNMSPEDSSIYLCSVADTSTNEKLFFGSGTQLSVL.

This chain uses TRBV5-6 with TRBJ2-2; the TCRdb call, TRBD2, lacks DNA for checking. The CDR3 runs to 15 residues. In germline, CDR1 is SGHDT, CDR2 YYEEEE. CDR3 sequence: CASRLTSGYTGELFF. Supplemented by reference TRBV5-6 and TRBJ2-2, the full variable domain reads DAGVTQSPTHLIKTRGQQVTLRCSPKSGHDTVSWYQQALGQGPQFIFQYYEEEERQRGNFPDRFSGHQFPNYSSELNVNALLLGDSALYLCASRLTSGYTGELFFGEGSRLTVL.

This chain uses TRBV7-2 with TRBJ2-7; TCRdb returns TRBD2, unconfirmable since there is no DNA. The CDR3 contains 16 residues. Germline V CDR1 and CDR2: SGHTA, FQGNSA. CDR3 loop: CASSFSGLADSYEQYF. Using reference TRBV7-2 and TRBJ2-7 for the parts outside the CDR3, the full variable domain is GAGVSQSPSNKVTEKGKDVELRCDPISGHTALYWYRQSLGQGLEFLIYFQGNSAPDKSGLPSDRFSAERTGGSVSTLTIQRTQQEDSAVYLCASSFSGLADSYEQYFGPGTRLTVT.

The V call is TRBV7-9, the J call TRBJ1-5. The length of the CDR3 is 15 residues. Germline assignment: CDR1 SEHNR and CDR2 FQNEAQ (reference sequence). CDR3: CASSSEAVSNQPQHF.

The J gene is TRBJ1-3, the V gene TRBV25-1; no DNA is available, so the TRBD1 call from TCRdb remains unchecked. The CDR3 length is 15 residues. From germline, CDR1 is MGHDK and CDR2 SYGVNS. The CDR3 sequence is CASSELQGRGNTIYF.

The rearrangement uses TRBV19 and TRBJ2-7; without DNA, the TCRdb call of TRBD1 cannot be checked. Looked up from germline, CDR1 is LNHDA and CDR2 is SQIVND (reference sequence). The CDR3 runs 13 residues. CDR3: CASSTLDGYEQYF.

J is TRBJ2-4 and V is TRBV3-1. The CDR3 contains 17 residues. The germline V gene encodes CDR1 LGHDT and CDR2 YNNKEL (reference sequence). The CDR3 here is CASSQETTRVAKNIQYF.

The chain carries TRBV5-1 and TRBJ2-3; there is no DNA to check the TCRdb D call of TRBD2. The CDR3 has 16 amino acids. Per germline, CDR1 SGHRS and CDR2 YFSETQ. The CDR3 loop reads CASSLAVAESTDTQYF.

The chain links TRBV28 to TRBJ2-7; TCRdb's assignment of TRBD1 cannot be checked, as there is no DNA. Germline CDR1 reads MDHEN; CDR2 reads SYDVKM. The CDR3 totals 13 residues. The CDR3 spells CASSTTPQYEQYF. Full variable domain (outside the CDR3, taken from reference TRBV28 and TRBJ2-7): DVKVTQSSRYLVKRTGEKVFLECVQDMDHENMFWYRQDPGLGLRLIYFSYDVKMKEKGDIPEGYSVSREKKERFSLILESASTNQTSMYLCASSTTPQYEQYFGPGTRLTVT.

The rearrangement joins TRBV5-5 to TRBJ2-2; the TRBD2 assignment by TCRdb is unverifiable without DNA. This CDR3 contains 17 residues. Germline lookup yields CDR1 SGHKS and CDR2 YYEKEE (reference sequence). CDR3: CASSIQTSGGATGELFF. The variable domain in full, completed from reference TRBV5-5 and TRBJ2-2, reads DAGVTQSPTHLIKTRGQQVTLRCSPISGHKSVSWYQQVLGQGPQFIFQYYEKEERGRGNFPDRFSARQFPNYSSELNVNALLLGDSALYLCASSIQTSGGATGELFFGEGSRLTVL.

The chain is built from TRBV5-6 and TRBJ1-5; TCRdb's D call, TRBD1, is unchecked because there is no DNA. Germline V gives CDR1 SGHDT, CDR2 YYEEEE. There are 16 residues in the CDR3. The CDR3 reads CASSLGRSGGNQPQHF.

This chain uses TRBV12-3 or TRBV12-4 with TRBJ1-3; TCRdb lists TRBD1, though no DNA is available to test this call. There are 16 residues in the CDR3. The chain's CDR3 is CASSFRPGRGGNTIYF.

The chain carries TRBV7-9 and TRBJ2-2. The length of the CDR3 is 16 residues. Germline lookup yields CDR1 SEHNR and CDR2 FQNEAQ (reference sequence). The CDR3 here is CASSLSVVVNTGELFF.